This T cell receptor beta chain was sequenced for a study of T cell repertoires in cytomegalovirus infection. As for the study in general: Indicated by public TCR beta signatures were CMV infection and matching HLA type. General observations from the study: CMV-specific TCR beta clonotypes restricted by HLA-C dominated the ex vivo response.

TCRdb recomputed calls from the reads with MiXCR, one row per CDR3 protein. The data hold 250,000 to 300,000 distinct CDR3 sequences, with around 20% observed a single time. This clonotype was observed many times. Antigen: not known. Specimen: cultured PBMCs, collected from culture after CMV antigen stimulation. The origin of this receptor is a human donor in good health (CMV status not recorded). Some clones in this sample may be carry-over from other donors' samples.

The CDR3 spells CASRTGTGREKLFF. CDR3 bases: TGTGCCAGCAGGACCGGGACAGGACGCGAAAAACTGTTTTTT. The chain uses TRBV12-3 or TRBV12-4 and TRBJ1-4; TRBD1 agrees at 8 bases. J was trimmed by 8 bases and V by 6 bases; bases with no gene match: 8. This CDR3 is 14 amino acids long.